This T cell receptor beta chain was profiled in a study of tumor-infiltrating lymphocytes in localized non-small cell lung cancer. General study results and limits: Tumor T-cell fraction from TCR sequencing was not associated with recurrence-free survival (p = 0.61).

As for this clone: Its antigen is not identified.

In germline, CDR1 is MNHNS, CDR2 SASEGT. The CDR3 runs to 15 residues. Data came from immunoSEQ multiplex PCR; TCRdb stores just in-frame clones and leaves some out. The sample has 15,000 to 20,000 clones, roughly 40% seen once; the top ten hold around 16%. The gene calls are TRBV6-1 and TRBJ1-1; D ambiguous. The clonotype was recovered from a human donor with non-small cell lung cancer. Input material: lung tumor tissue. CDR3 DNA sequence: TGTGCATACCTGGAGAACGGGTATGGGCTGTCTGAAGCTTTCTTT. Translation: CAYLENGYGLSEAFF.